Below, one T cell receptor (beta chain) is given with its context. What it binds is not known. CDR1 and CDR2 (germline): SQVTM, ANQGSEA. The CDR3 contains 17 residues. V was trimmed by 0 bases and J by 2 bases, leaving 17 bases between them. Repertoires were generated with immunoSEQ multiplex PCR, while TCRdb's copy carries only in-frame clones and drops some. There are around 600,000 clones in the sample; nearly 98% occur only once, and 0.25% to 0.35% lies in the top ten. This sample is drawn from a study of shared clonotypes between healthy human individuals. The naive CD8 fraction comprised CD45RO-negative cells positively selected for CCR7 and excluded terminally differentiated effector memory CD45RA+ cells. Study-wide results and limits: An anticipated effect of sequencing depth on clonotype sharing among donors was recognized. Among several donors, about 5% of naive CD4 clonotypes were found in common. Tissue TCR repertoires likely differ from these blood-only repertoires.

The chain employs TRBV29-1 and TRBJ2-1; D may match TRBD1 or TRBD2 (5 bases each). The source material was naive CD8+ T cells sorted from blood. This clonotype was sampled from a man aged 30 to 45 in good health. CDR3 nucleotide sequence: TGCAGCGTTGAAGATTCGGGGACCGCTTCCACCTACAATGAGCAGTTCTTC. Its translation is CSVEDSGTASTYNEQFF.